Presented here are 7 T cell receptor beta chains from one specimen sequenced in a study of blood T cells in healthy people across ages. It was with a sample-barcoded 5' primer and a J-beta primer mix that a second PCR of about 7 to 12 cycles was run. TCRdb reanalysed the 5' RACE reads using MiXCR and keeps one entry per CDR3 protein. The data contain roughly 1,000,000 distinct CDR3 sequences, 25% of them singletons. This sample also belongs to another study, concerning T cells of mothers and their children.

Sequenced material: blood. These receptor sequences come from a girl aged 2 to 9 in good health.

This chain links TRBV6-5 with TRBJ1-5; D is undetermined. V lost 2 bases and J lost 0, with 14 bases in between. Germline CDR1 reads MNHEY; CDR2 reads SVGAGI. The CDR3 runs to 17 residues. In nucleotides, the CDR3 is TGTGCCAGCAGTTACCGGGATGAACTCTATAGCAATCAGCCCCAGCATTTT. Translation: CASSYRDELYSNQPQHF.

Only a few counts were recorded for this clonotype. The chain recombines TRBV10-3 with TRBJ2-1; 8 bases map to TRBD2. The CDR3 sequence is 15 residues long. V shed 5 bases and J 0 bases; nucleotides not matched to a gene: 3. Germline values: CDR1 ENHRY, CDR2 SYGVKD. The CDR3 DNA is TGTGCCATCAGTCGCACTAGCGGCTCCTACAATGAGCAGTTCTTC. Amino acids: CAISRTSGSYNEQFF.

The rearrangement links TRBV12-5 to TRBJ1-1, with a possible D match to TRBD1 (6 bases). The V end was cut by 1 base, the J end by 9 bases, with 18 bases between. The V gene's germline CDR1 is LGHNT and CDR2 FRNRAP. This CDR3 contains 15 residues. The CDR3 here is CASGLDVGARQKAFF. CDR3 DNA sequence: TGTGCTAGTGGTTTGGATGTGGGGGCGCGACAGAAAGCTTTCTTT.

The chain joins TRBV5-1 to TRBJ2-1, with 8 bases identical to TRBD1. Losses at the gene ends were 4 bases for V and 4 bases for J; bases not matched to a gene: 10. Germline loops: CDR1 SGHRS, CDR2 YFSETQ. The CDR3 length is 16 residues. The CDR3 here is CASSPLRDRRYNEQFF. Written as DNA, the CDR3 is TGCGCCAGCAGCCCGCTCCGGGACAGGAGGTACAATGAGCAGTTCTTC.

V gene TRBV7-2 combines with J gene TRBJ2-7; D might be TRBD1 (5 bases). Trimming cost V 3 bases and J 4 bases, with 10 bases left between them. Germline V lookup: CDR1 SGHTA, CDR2 FQGNSA. This CDR3 region has 13 residues. The CDR3 sequence is CASSFFRQYEQYF. DNA for the CDR3: TGTGCCAGCAGCTTTTTTAGACAGTACGAGCAGTACTTC.

As to this clonotype: One end of the junction fails to match germline, which may point to a read error. This chain joins TRBV12-3 or TRBV12-4 and TRBJ1-1, with 7 bases that match TRBD1. The CDR3 has 12 residues. The CDR3 DNA reads as TGTGCCGGCAGTTTGGGACAGATTGAAGCTTTCTTT. It codes for CAGSLGQIEAFF.

A few counts support this clonotype. The chain links TRBV11-2 to TRBJ2-7, with a tentative D call TRBD1 (5 bases). The V end was cut by 7 bases, the J end by 3 bases, with 10 bases between. Germline V gene data show CDR1 as SGHAT and CDR2 as FQNNGV. This CDR3 has 12 residues. DNA for the CDR3: TGTGCCAGCAACAATCAGGGCTACGAGCAGTACTTC. Translating gives CASNNQGYEQYF.